What follows describes a single T cell receptor beta chain. Its target is not known. The data are from a study of graft-versus-host responses after intestinal transplantation. The overall study: Recipients were all induced with anti-thymocyte globulin, then given tacrolimus and steroids for approximately 3 years. Findings and caveats of the study: High graft-versus-host to host-versus-graft clonal ratios were seen in allografts of patients with graft-donor T cell macrochimerism. GvH clones were identified in recipient marrow, with some first appearing in ileum or blood.

Clones were sequenced by immunoSEQ multiplex PCR, and TCRdb holds only the in-frame ones, with some missing. This repertoire shows roughly 45,000 clones, less than 95% found once; its top ten account for 1.5% to 2%. V lost 0 bases to trimming and J lost 1 base; unmatched junction nucleotides: 4. CDR1 and CDR2 (germline): MNHEY, SVGAGI. CDR3 length: 16 residues. The chain is built from TRBV6-5 and TRBJ2-7, with 9 positions matching TRBD2. This specimen consisted of PBMCs, obtained approximately 340 days after intestinal transplant. This receptor was identified in a human patient who received an intestinal transplant, so some T cells may come from the graft donor. CDR3 protein: CASSYSSSGDSYEQYF. CDR3 nucleotides: TGTGCCAGCAGTTACTCGTCTAGCGGGGATTCCTACGAGCAGTACTTC.